This T cell receptor beta chain appears in the sequencing data of a study of cytomegalovirus exposure and HLA in healthy donors. PCR amplification relied on 60 Vbeta primers (plus 13 Jbeta primers). Repertoires were generated with immunoSEQ multiplex PCR, while TCRdb's copy carries only in-frame clones and drops some. In the table there are 100,000 to 150,000 clones, about 82% of which are singletons. V was clipped by 4 bases and J by 0 bases; unmatched bases: 0. Germline lookup yields CDR1 MNHEY and CDR2 SMNVEV (reference sequence). This CDR3 comprises 13 residues. The specimen was PBMCs. The sequence came from a man between 25 and 39 years old in good health and CMV-seronegative. The gene calls are TRBV27 and TRBJ2-7; TRBD1 aligns across 7 bases. The CDR3 DNA is TGTGCCAGCAGTTGGGACAGCTCCTACGAGCAGTACTTC. Encoded protein: CASSWDSSYEQYF.